The 20 T cell receptor beta chains reported below all come from one sample, sequenced in a study of vaccination effects on CD4 cells after COVID-19. TCRdb keeps only in-frame clones here, not all; method: immunoSEQ multiplex PCR. The sample lists around 67,000 clones; about 86% were seen once. These receptors' antigens are unknown. Before sequencing took place, the ViraFEST assay used viral peptide pools to expand antigen-specific CD4+ T cells. Following a roughly 11-day culture, CD4+ T cells were purified. Vaccine administered to participants consisted of two doses of either BNT162b2 or mRNA-1273. This sample comprised CD4+ T cells from PBMCs cultured with HCoV-229E spike peptides, obtained after COVID-19 vaccination. These TCRs come from a human donor who received a COVID-19 vaccine.

This clone was recorded only once. The CDR3 sequence: CASSAGTQGGYTF. The CDR3 bases are TGTGCCAGCAGCGCCGGGACCCAGGGGGGCTACACCTTC. The chain recombines TRBV9 with TRBJ1-2, with D perhaps matching TRBD1 (6 bases). The CDR3 length is 13 residues. V was shortened by 3 bases and J by 8 bases, with 14 bases between the two germline ends. Germline V gene sequence: CDR1 SGDLS, CDR2 YYNGEE.

The genes are TRBV5-6 and TRBJ2-3; D unresolved. The V end lost 4 bases, the J end lost 14 bases, and 29 bases lay between the germline ends. The CDR3 runs 16 residues. Germline-derived CDR1 and CDR2 are SGHDT and YYEEEE. CDR3 sequence reads: CASSPTPTQIRGTGYF. CDR3 sequence (DNA): TGTGCCAGCAGCCCGACACCCACCCAGATACGCGGAACGGGGTATTTT.

The gene calls are TRBV6-2 or TRBV6-3 and TRBJ2-2, with 7 bases that match TRBD1. CDR3 length equals 15 residues. After removal of 2 bases from V and 0 bases from J, the junction contained 0 bases not matched to a gene. CDR1 and CDR2 from the germline V gene are MNHEY and SVGEGT. As DNA, the CDR3 is TGTGCCAGCAGTTACGGGACAGCGAACACCGGGGAGCTGTTTTTT. Amino acids: CASSYGTANTGELFF.

This clone is a singleton in its sample. This chain uses TRBV18 with TRBJ2-1, with 8 nucleotides matching TRBD2. Germline V lookup: CDR1 KGHSH, CDR2 LQKENI. V lost 6 bases, J lost 3 bases, and 10 bases stayed unmatched. The CDR3 spans 16 residues. The CDR3 spells CASSNSGTRIYNEQFF. The CDR3 DNA follows: TGTGCCAGCTCCAACTCCGGGACTAGGATCTACAATGAGCAGTTCTTC.

V and J are TRBV6-5 and TRBJ1-3; D gene ambiguous. The germline CDR1 and CDR2 sequences are MNHEY and SVGAGI. Trimming took 4 bases from V and 2 from J, leaving 3 bases between them. There are 12 residues in the CDR3. As DNA, the CDR3 is TGTGCCAGCAGTTCCACTGGAAACACCATATATTTT. It encodes CASSSTGNTIYF.

V gene TRBV4-1 combines with J gene TRBJ2-7; 8 nucleotides agree with TRBD2. The CDR3 is 15 amino acids. Germline V lookup: CDR1 MGHRA, CDR2 YSYEKL. Trimming removed 0 bases from V and 4 bases from J; junction bases left unmatched: 5. CDR3 DNA sequence: TGCGCCAGCAGCCAAGAGCGGGGGGCGGGGTACGAGCAGTACGTC. Translation: CASSQERGAGYEQYV.

The chain is built from TRBV18 and TRBJ2-5; 9 bases map to TRBD2. The CDR3 consists of 15 residues. V lost 0 bases to trimming and J lost 9 bases; unmatched junction nucleotides: 8. Germline lookup yields CDR1 KGHSH and CDR2 LQKENI. The CDR3 DNA sequence: TGTGCCAGCTCACCACCGACTAGCGGCCTAATATCCCAGTACTTC. Its protein is CASSPPTSGLISQYF.

The genes are TRBV4-1 and TRBJ1-3; D call uncertain. The V gene's germline CDR1 is MGHRA and CDR2 YSYEKL. Trimming took 7 bases from V and 0 from J, leaving 10 bases between them. This CDR3 spans 14 amino acids. The CDR3 protein is CASTDGSSGNTIYF. The CDR3 DNA follows: TGCGCCAGCACGGACGGGAGCTCTGGAAACACCATATATTTT.

The chain carries TRBV11-3 and TRBJ2-1; TRBD1 matches at 10 bases. V lost 1 base and J lost 3; bases outside the gene matches: 6. CDR3 length: 17 residues. Germline loops: CDR1 SGHNT, CDR2 YENEEA. For the CDR3, the DNA is TGTGCCAGCAGCTTAGGTGTTGGGACAGGGGACTACAATGAGCAGTTCTTC. Protein sequence: CASSLGVGTGDYNEQFF.

This clone has just one count. The rearrangement links TRBV24-1 to TRBJ1-2; D gene ambiguous. Germline CDR1 KGHDR, CDR2 SFDVKD. This CDR3 is built from 15 residues. Deletions cut 4 bases from V and 6 bases from J, with 17 bases between. The CDR3 region is CATSEPRAGQNGYTF. The CDR3 bases are TGTGCCACCAGTGAGCCCCGAGCAGGTCAAAATGGCTACACCTTC.

The chain combines TRBV2 with TRBJ1-2; TRBD1 might be the D (5 bases). The CDR3 is 14 amino acids. V lost 8 bases, J lost 4 bases, and 17 bases lay in between. In germline, CDR1 is SNHLY, CDR2 FYNNEI. CDR3 sequence reads: CASRFSGPFYGYTF. CDR3 DNA: TGTGCCAGCCGTTTTTCGGGGCCCTTCTATGGCTACACCTTC.

This CDR3 is CASSPIAGTEAFF. The CDR3 nucleotides read TGTGCCAGCAGTCCCATAGCTGGGACTGAAGCTTTCTTT. This chain connects TRBV12-3 or TRBV12-4 to TRBJ1-1, with D unclear. This CDR3 has 13 residues. V was pared by 5 bases and J by 5 bases, with 12 bases between.

In nucleotides, the CDR3 is TGTGCCAGCAGCCATGGTGGTTTTCAGCCCCAGCATTTT. This gives the protein CASSHGGFQPQHF. The rearrangement joins TRBV3-1 (or the pseudogene TRBV3-2) to TRBJ1-5, with unresolved D. Deletions cut 3 bases from V and 6 bases from J, with 9 bases between. The CDR3 totals 13 residues. The germline V gene has CDR1 LGHDT and CDR2 YNNKEL (reference sequence).

The V and J genes are TRBV28 and TRBJ2-7; D uncertain. The V end was cut by 4 bases, the J end by 2 bases, with 6 bases between. Germline CDR1 and CDR2: MDHEN and SYDVKM. CDR3 length: 12 residues. CDR3: CASSSIAYEQYV. CDR3 DNA: TGTGCCAGCAGTTCCATAGCCTACGAGCAGTACGTC.

The chain joins TRBV6-5 to TRBJ2-4; D uncertain. V was shortened by 7 bases and J by 6 bases, with 7 bases between the two germline ends. Germline CDR1 reads MNHEY; CDR2 reads SVGAGI. The CDR3 is made up of 11 amino acids. The CDR3: CASTNGNIQYF. Written as DNA, the CDR3 is TGTGCCAGCACCAATGGAAACATTCAGTACTTC.

The chain employs TRBV6-5 and TRBJ1-1; the D is unclear. CDR1 is MNHEY, CDR2 SVGAGI, per germline. This CDR3 has 13 residues. V was trimmed by 2 bases and J by 7 bases, leaving 11 bases between them. CDR3 DNA: TGTGCCAGCAGTTACGCGAGATACCATGAAGCTTTCTTT. Protein product: CASSYARYHEAFF.

The genes are TRBV4-1 and TRBJ1-2; the match to TRBD1 covers 7 bases. Trimming removed 1 base from V and 0 bases from J; junction bases left unmatched: 2. The CDR3 runs 15 residues. The germline CDR1 and CDR2 sequences are MGHRA and YSYEKL. In DNA form, the CDR3 reads TGCGCCAGCAGCCAAGCAGGGGGACCTAACTATGGCTACACCTTC. Its translation is CASSQAGGPNYGYTF.

This chain connects TRBV7-2 to TRBJ1-6, with D perhaps TRBD1 (6 bases). The V end was cut by 5 bases, the J end by 6 bases, with 14 bases between. This CDR3 comprises 15 residues. Germline CDR1 SGHTA, CDR2 FQGNSA. This chain's CDR3 is CASSPAGTPNSPLHF. CDR3 in DNA: TGTGCCAGCAGCCCAGCGGGGACACCTAATTCACCCCTCCACTTT.

V and J are TRBV7-2 and TRBJ2-5, with D possibly matching TRBD1 (7 bases). The germline V gene has CDR1 SGHTA and CDR2 FQGNSA. The CDR3 consists of 14 residues. With 1 base removed from V and 5 bases from J, the gap between germline ends came to 11 bases. The CDR3 DNA sequence: TGTGCCAGCAGCTTAGTCAGGGGGGAGGAGACCCAGTACTTC. Protein product: CASSLVRGEETQYF.

This clone is a singleton in its sample. The genes are TRBV10-1 and TRBJ2-4; either TRBD1 or TRBD2 may supply D (5 bases each). Between the trimmed V and J ends, which lost 0 bases and 4 bases, there was a span of 13 bases. This CDR3 has 16 amino acids. CDR1 and CDR2 (germline): WNHNN, SYGVQD (reference sequence). For the CDR3, the DNA is TGCGCCAGCAGTGAGTCGATGGGACCGGGAAAAAACATTCAGTACTTC. The encoded protein is CASSESMGPGKNIQYF.